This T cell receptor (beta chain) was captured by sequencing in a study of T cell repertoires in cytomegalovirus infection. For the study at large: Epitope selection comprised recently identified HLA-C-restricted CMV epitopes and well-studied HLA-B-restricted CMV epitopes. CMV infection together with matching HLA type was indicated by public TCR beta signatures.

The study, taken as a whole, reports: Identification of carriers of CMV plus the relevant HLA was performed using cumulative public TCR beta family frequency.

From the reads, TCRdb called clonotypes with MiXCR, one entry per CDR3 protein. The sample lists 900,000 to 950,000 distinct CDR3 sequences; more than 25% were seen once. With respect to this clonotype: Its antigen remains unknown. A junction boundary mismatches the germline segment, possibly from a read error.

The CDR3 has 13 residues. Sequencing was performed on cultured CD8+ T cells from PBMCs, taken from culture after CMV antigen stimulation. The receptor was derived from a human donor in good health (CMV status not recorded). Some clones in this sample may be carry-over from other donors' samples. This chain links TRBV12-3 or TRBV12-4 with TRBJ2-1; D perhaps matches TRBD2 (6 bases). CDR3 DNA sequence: TGTGCCAACAGTTTTTCCCCGGGAGATGAGCAGTTCTTC. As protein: CANSFSPGDEQFF.